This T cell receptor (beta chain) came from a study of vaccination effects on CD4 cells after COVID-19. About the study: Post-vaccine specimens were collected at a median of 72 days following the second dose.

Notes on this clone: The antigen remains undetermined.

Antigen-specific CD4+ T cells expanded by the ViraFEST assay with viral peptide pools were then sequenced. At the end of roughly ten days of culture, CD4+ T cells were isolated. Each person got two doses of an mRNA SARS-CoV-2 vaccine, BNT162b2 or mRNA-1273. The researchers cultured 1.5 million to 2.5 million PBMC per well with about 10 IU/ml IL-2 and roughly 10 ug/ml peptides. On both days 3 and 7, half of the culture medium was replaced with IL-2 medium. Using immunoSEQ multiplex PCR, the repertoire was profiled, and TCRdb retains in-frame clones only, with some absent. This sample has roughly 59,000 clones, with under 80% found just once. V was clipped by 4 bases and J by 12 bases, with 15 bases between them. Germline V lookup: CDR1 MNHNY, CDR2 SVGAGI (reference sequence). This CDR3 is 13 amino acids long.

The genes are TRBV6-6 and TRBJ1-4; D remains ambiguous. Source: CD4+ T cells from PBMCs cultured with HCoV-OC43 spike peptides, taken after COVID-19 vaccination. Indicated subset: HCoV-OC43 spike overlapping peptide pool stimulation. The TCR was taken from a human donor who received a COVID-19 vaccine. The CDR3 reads CASSWAKTGELFF. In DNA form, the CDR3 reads TGTGCCAGCAGTTGGGCTAAAACCGGGGAACTGTTTTTT.